Presented here are 5 T cell receptor beta chains from one specimen sequenced in a study of OX40 agonist ivuxolimab in advanced cancers. TCRdb's table, derived via immunoSEQ multiplex PCR, lists solely in-frame clones and lacks some. This table holds about 35,000 clones, around three quarters found once. Sequenced here: CD4+ or CD8+ T cells sorted from blood, sampled in a trial of the OX40 agonist ivuxolimab. Receptors originate from an adult with an advanced solid tumor such as melanoma, head and neck, liver or kidney cancer.

V usage is TRBV7-2 and J usage is TRBJ1-6; D is unclear. The germline CDR1 and CDR2 sequences are SGHTA and FQGNSA. This CDR3 spans 15 amino acids. The V gene lost 1 base and the J gene lost 10 bases, with 14 bases spanning the gap. The CDR3 here is CASSLDVLVGSPLHF. CDR3 nucleotides: TGTGCCAGCAGCTTAGATGTGCTTGTAGGGTCACCCCTCCACTTT.

CDR3 in DNA: TGCGCCAGCAGCTCGGGACAGCGATCAGCACTACAGCAGTTCTTC. Protein sequence: CASSSGQRSALQQFF. The J gene is TRBJ2-1, the V gene TRBV5-1; 7 bases line up with TRBD1. CDR3 size: 15 residues. Germline V gene sequence: CDR1 SGHRS, CDR2 YFSETQ. J gave up 11 bases and V 3 bases, and 14 bases lay outside the gene matches.

V and J are TRBV2 and TRBJ2-6, with TRBD2 matching over 13 bases. Trimming at V came to 10 bases and at J to 0 bases, leaving 12 bases not matched to a gene. The CDR3 consists of 19 residues. CDR1 and CDR2 (germline): SNHLY, FYNNEI. CDR3 amino acids: CATAGRLAGGLSGANVLTF. CDR3 nucleotide sequence: TGTGCCACCGCCGGGAGACTAGCGGGGGGTCTCTCTGGGGCCAACGTCCTGACTTTC.

This chain uses TRBV7-2 with TRBJ1-4; D gene ambiguous. Trimming removed 10 bases at V and 4 bases at J, with 16 bases between. In germline, CDR1 is SGHTA, CDR2 FQGNSA. The length of the CDR3 is 14 residues. The CDR3: CATSSTAFNEKLFF. In DNA form, the CDR3 reads TGTGCCACTTCAAGTACAGCTTTTAATGAAAAACTGTTTTTT.

This clone has just a few counts. The V call is TRBV5-1, the J call TRBJ2-1, with TRBD2 matching 8 bases. CDR1 is SGHRS and CDR2 is YFSETQ in the germline V gene. After removal of 5 bases from V and 5 bases from J, the junction contained 6 bases not matched to a gene. The CDR3 is made up of 14 amino acids. CDR3 nucleotides: TGCGCCAGCAGACGGGAGACTAGCGACAATGAGCAGTTCTTC. This codes for CASRRETSDNEQFF.